A selection of T cell receptor beta chains follows, all from one sample in a study of OX40 agonist ivuxolimab in advanced cancers. Generated by immunoSEQ multiplex PCR, the TCRdb table keeps only in-frame clones and is missing some. The table records under 80,000 clones, roughly four fifths of them present only once. The sequences come from CD4+ or CD8+ T cells sorted from blood, collected in a trial of the OX40 agonist ivuxolimab. Receptors originate from an adult with an advanced solid tumor such as melanoma, head and neck, liver or kidney cancer. Each CDR3 is given with its conserved first and last residue. D genes are given only for firm matches. Size tells how often a clone was seen (once, few, many) or the class of an expanded clone, and some rows leave it out.

clone_size: .; v_call: TRBV6-5; d_call: .; j_call: TRBJ1-1; cdr3_aa: CASSHERIRTEAFF; cdr3_nt: TGTGCCAGCAGTCATGAAAGGATTAGGACTGAAGCTTTCTTT
clone_size: .; v_call: TRBV6-6; d_call: .; j_call: TRBJ2-3; cdr3_aa: CASSGAEGPPSTQYF; cdr3_nt: TGTGCCAGCAGTGGAGCTGAGGGGCCCCCATCTACGCAGTATTTT
clone_size: .; v_call: TRBV18; d_call: TRBD2; j_call: TRBJ2-1; cdr3_aa: CASSRSASGSVYNEQFF; cdr3_nt: TGTGCCAGCTCACGGAGCGCTAGCGGGAGTGTCTACAATGAGCAGTTCTTC
clone_size: .; v_call: TRBV4-1; d_call: TRBD2; j_call: TRBJ2-2; cdr3_aa: CASSQVRLAGRSYTGELFF; cdr3_nt: TGCGCCAGCAGCCAAGTACGGCTAGCGGGGAGGTCGTACACCGGGGAGCTGTTTTTT
clone_size: once; v_call: TRBV27; d_call: .; j_call: TRBJ1-1; cdr3_aa: CASSLEGYGTEAFF; cdr3_nt: TGTGCCAGCAGTTTGGAAGGCTACGGCACTGAAGCTTTCTTT
clone_size: .; v_call: TRBV29-1; d_call: .; j_call: TRBJ2-3; cdr3_aa: CSVRGVRADTQYF; cdr3_nt: TGCAGCGTCAGAGGGGTGAGGGCAGATACGCAGTATTTT
clone_size: .; v_call: TRBV6-1; d_call: .; j_call: TRBJ1-4; cdr3_aa: CASGRTTNEKLFF; cdr3_nt: TGTGCCAGCGGGAGAACAACTAATGAAAAACTGTTTTTT
clone_size: .; v_call: TRBV7-2; d_call: .; j_call: TRBJ2-3; cdr3_aa: CATAKGLGTDTQYF; cdr3_nt: TGTGCCACCGCTAAGGGACTCGGCACAGATACGCAGTATTTT
clone_size: .; v_call: TRBV6-1; d_call: TRBD1; j_call: TRBJ2-7; cdr3_aa: CASSEPDRVKGQYF; cdr3_nt: TGTGCCAGCAGTGAACCGGACAGGGTAAAGGGGCAGTACTTC
clone_size: .; v_call: TRBV6-1; d_call: TRBD1; j_call: TRBJ1-1; cdr3_aa: CASSETGVTEAFF; cdr3_nt: TGTGCCAGCAGTGAAACAGGGGTCACTGAAGCTTTCTTT
clone_size: .; v_call: TRBV4-2; d_call: TRBD2; j_call: TRBJ2-3; cdr3_aa: CASSPERDYRSTDTQYF; cdr3_nt: TGTGCCAGCAGCCCAGAGCGGGACTACCGAAGCACAGATACGCAGTATTTT
clone_size: .; v_call: TRBV4-1; d_call: TRBD1; j_call: TRBJ2-7; cdr3_aa: CASSQDRETGTSYEQYF; cdr3_nt: TGCGCCAGCAGCCAAGATAGGGAGACAGGGACATCCTACGAGCAGTACTTC
clone_size: once; v_call: TRBV5-1; d_call: .; j_call: TRBJ2-5; cdr3_aa: CASSIGTPQETQYF; cdr3_nt: TGCGCCAGCAGCATCGGGACACCGCAAGAGACCCAGTACTTC
clone_size: .; v_call: TRBV18; d_call: TRBD1; j_call: TRBJ1-2; cdr3_aa: CASSPGRQGSYGYTF; cdr3_nt: TGTGCCAGCTCACCAGGTCGACAGGGATCCTATGGCTACACCTTC
clone_size: .; v_call: TRBV19; d_call: .; j_call: TRBJ2-7; cdr3_aa: CASSIAGTTFYEQYF; cdr3_nt: TGTGCCAGTAGTATAGCCGGGACAACTTTCTACGAGCAGTACTTC
clone_size: .; v_call: TRBV7-2; d_call: .; j_call: TRBJ1-6; cdr3_aa: CASSWTDSPLHF; cdr3_nt: TGTGCCAGCAGCTGGACAGATTCACCCCTCCACTTT
clone_size: .; v_call: TRBV9; d_call: .; j_call: TRBJ2-6; cdr3_aa: CASSKEVSGANVLTF; cdr3_nt: TGTGCCAGCAGCAAGGAGGTCTCTGGGGCCAACGTCCTGACTTTC
clone_size: .; v_call: TRBV18; d_call: TRBD1; j_call: TRBJ2-7; cdr3_aa: CASSSPGGYEQYF; cdr3_nt: TGTGCCAGCTCATCCCCAGGGGGATACGAGCAGTACTTC
clone_size: .; v_call: TRBV29-1; d_call: .; j_call: TRBJ1-1; cdr3_aa: CSVEEWQNTEAFF; cdr3_nt: TGCAGCGTTGAAGAATGGCAGAACACTGAAGCTTTCTTT
clone_size: .; v_call: TRBV28; d_call: .; j_call: TRBJ1-4; cdr3_aa: CATAPRSPNEKLFF; cdr3_nt: TGTGCCACGGCACCAAGAAGCCCTAATGAAAAACTGTTTTTT
clone_size: .; v_call: TRBV5-1; d_call: .; j_call: TRBJ2-5; cdr3_aa: CASSLVEGGETQYF; cdr3_nt: TGCGCCAGCAGCTTGGTAGAAGGTGGAGAGACCCAGTACTTC
clone_size: .; v_call: TRBV6-1; d_call: TRBD1; j_call: TRBJ1-4; cdr3_aa: CASSASTGGGVEKLFF; cdr3_nt: TGTGCCAGCAGTGCCTCGACAGGGGGCGGAGTGGAAAAACTGTTTTTT
clone_size: .; v_call: TRBV18; d_call: .; j_call: TRBJ1-4; cdr3_aa: CASSRDPTNEKLFF; cdr3_nt: TGTGCCAGCTCGCGGGATCCAACTAATGAAAAACTGTTTTTT
clone_size: .; v_call: TRBV7-3; d_call: .; j_call: TRBJ2-2; cdr3_aa: CASSPTRGISGGELFF; cdr3_nt: TGTGCCAGCAGCCCTACACGGGGGATATCGGGCGGGGAGCTGTTTTTT